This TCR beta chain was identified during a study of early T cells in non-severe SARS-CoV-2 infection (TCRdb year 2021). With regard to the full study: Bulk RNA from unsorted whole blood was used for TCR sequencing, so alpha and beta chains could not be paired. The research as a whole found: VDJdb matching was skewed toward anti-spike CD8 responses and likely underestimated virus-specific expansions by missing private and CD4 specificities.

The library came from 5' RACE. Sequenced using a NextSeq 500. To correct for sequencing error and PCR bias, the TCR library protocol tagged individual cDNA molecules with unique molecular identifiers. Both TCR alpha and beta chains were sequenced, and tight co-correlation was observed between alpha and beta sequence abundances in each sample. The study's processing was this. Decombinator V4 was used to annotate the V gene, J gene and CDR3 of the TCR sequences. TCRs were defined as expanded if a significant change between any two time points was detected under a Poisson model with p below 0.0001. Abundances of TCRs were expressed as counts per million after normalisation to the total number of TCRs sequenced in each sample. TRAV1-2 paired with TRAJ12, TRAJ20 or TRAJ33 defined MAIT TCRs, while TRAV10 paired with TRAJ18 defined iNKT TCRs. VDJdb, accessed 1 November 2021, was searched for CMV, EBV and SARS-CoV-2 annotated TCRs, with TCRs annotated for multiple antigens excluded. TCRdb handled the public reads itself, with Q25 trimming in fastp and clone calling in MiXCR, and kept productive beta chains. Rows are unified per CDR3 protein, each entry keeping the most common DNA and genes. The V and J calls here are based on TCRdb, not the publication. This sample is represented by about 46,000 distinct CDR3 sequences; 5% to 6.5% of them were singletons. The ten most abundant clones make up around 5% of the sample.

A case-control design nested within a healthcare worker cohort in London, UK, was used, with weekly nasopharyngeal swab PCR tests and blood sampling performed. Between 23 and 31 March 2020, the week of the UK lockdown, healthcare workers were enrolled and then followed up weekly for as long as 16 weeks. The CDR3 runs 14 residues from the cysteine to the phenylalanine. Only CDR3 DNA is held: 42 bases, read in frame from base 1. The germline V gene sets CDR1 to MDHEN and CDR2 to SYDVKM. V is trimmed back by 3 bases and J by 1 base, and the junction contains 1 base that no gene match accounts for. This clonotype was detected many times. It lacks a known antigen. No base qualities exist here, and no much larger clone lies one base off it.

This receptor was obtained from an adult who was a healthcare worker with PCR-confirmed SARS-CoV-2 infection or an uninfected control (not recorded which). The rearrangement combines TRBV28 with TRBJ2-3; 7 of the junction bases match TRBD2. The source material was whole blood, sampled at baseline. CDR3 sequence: CASSFLAGTDTQYF. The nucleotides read TGTGCCAGCAGTTTTCTAGCGGGCACAGATACGCAGTATTTT.